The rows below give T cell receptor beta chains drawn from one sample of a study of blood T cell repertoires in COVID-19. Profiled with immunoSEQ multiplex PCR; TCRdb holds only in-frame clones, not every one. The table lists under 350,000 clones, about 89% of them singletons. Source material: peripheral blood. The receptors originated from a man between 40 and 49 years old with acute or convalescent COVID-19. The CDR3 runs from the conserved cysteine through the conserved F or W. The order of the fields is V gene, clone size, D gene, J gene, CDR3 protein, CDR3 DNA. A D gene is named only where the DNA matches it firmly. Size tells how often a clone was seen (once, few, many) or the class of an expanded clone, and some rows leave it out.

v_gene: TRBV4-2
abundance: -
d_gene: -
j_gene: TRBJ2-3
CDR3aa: CATRGAGTDTQYF
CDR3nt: TGTGCCACCAGGGGGGCCGGCACAGATACGCAGTATTTT

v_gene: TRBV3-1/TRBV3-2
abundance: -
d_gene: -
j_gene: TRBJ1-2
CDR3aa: CASSQDRVYGYTF
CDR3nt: TGTGCCAGCAGCCAAGACAGGGTCTATGGCTACACCTTC

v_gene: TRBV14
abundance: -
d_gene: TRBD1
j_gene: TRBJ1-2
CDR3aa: CASSPGTGFNYGYTF
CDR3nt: TGTGCCAGCAGCCCAGGGACAGGGTTTAACTATGGCTACACCTTC

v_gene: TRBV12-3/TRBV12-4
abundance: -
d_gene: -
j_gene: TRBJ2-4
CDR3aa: CATRGGMNIQYF
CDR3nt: TGTGCCACCAGGGGGGGTATGAACATTCAGTACTTC

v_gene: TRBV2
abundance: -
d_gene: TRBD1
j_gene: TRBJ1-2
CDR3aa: CASRPTGINYGYTF
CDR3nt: TGTGCCAGCAGGCCGACAGGGATCAACTATGGCTACACCTTC

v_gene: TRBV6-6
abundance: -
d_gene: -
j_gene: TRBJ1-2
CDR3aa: CASSLLAGYTF
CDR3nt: TGTGCCAGCAGTCTCCTAGCTGGCTACACCTTC

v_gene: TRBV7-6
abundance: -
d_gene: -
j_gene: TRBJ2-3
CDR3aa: CASSSITDTQYF
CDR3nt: TGTGCCAGCAGTTCCATCACAGATACGCAGTATTTT

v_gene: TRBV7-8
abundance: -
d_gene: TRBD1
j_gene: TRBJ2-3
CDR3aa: CASSLARTGGTQYF
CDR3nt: TGTGCCAGCAGCTTAGCCCGGACAGGTGGGACGCAGTATTTT

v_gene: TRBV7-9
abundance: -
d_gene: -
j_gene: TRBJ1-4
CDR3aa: CASSSGGGNEKLFF
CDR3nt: TGTGCCAGCAGCTCGGGAGGGGGGAATGAAAAACTGTTTTTT

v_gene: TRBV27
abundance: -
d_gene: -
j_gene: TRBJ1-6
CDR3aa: CASSLHRAIGSPLHF
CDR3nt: TGTGCCAGCAGTTTACACAGGGCCATAGGATCACCCCTCCACTTT

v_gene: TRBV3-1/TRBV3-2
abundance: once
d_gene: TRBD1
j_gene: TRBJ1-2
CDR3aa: CASSQAIQGAGGYTF
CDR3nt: TGTGCCAGCAGCCAAGCCATCCAGGGGGCGGGTGGCTACACCTTC

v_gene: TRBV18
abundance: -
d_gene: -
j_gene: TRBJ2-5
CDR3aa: CASSAAGLSGETQYF
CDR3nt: TGTGCCAGCTCAGCCGCGGGGCTATCGGGAGAGACCCAGTACTTC

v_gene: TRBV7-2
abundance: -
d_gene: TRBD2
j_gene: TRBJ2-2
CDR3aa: CASSLRAGGRTGELFF
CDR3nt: TGTGCCAGCAGCTTAAGAGCGGGGGGACGTACCGGGGAGCTGTTTTTT

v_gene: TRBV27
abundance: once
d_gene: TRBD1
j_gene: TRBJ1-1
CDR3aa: CASSLSTGWDTEAFF
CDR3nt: TGTGCCAGCAGTTTATCGACAGGGTGGGACACTGAAGCTTTCTTT

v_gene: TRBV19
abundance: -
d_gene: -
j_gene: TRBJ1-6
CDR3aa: CASSILDGSSYNSPLHF
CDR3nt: TGTGCCAGTAGTATCCTGGACGGGAGCTCCTATAATTCACCCCTCCACTTT

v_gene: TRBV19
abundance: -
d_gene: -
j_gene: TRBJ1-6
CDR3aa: CASRRAGNSPLHF
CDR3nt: TGTGCCAGTAGAAGGGCGGGCAATTCACCCCTCCACTTT

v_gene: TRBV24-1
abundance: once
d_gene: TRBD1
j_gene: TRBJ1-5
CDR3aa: CATSDGTGFLHQPQHF
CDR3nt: TGTGCCACCAGTGATGGGACAGGGTTCCTTCATCAGCCCCAGCATTTT

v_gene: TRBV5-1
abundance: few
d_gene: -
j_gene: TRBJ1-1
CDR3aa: CASSPTGAMNTEAFF
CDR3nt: TGCGCCAGCAGCCCGACAGGTGCGATGAACACTGAAGCTTTCTTT

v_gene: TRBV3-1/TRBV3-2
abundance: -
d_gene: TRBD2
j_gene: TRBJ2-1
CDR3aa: CASSQIGGAYNEQFF
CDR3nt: TGTGCCAGCAGCCAAATCGGGGGGGCCTACAATGAGCAGTTCTTC

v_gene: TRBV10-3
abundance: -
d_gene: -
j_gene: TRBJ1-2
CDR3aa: CAISEFSNYGYTF
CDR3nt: TGTGCCATCAGTGAGTTCAGTAACTATGGCTACACCTTC

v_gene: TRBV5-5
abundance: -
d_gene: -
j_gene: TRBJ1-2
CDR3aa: CASSLEPLGGYGYTF
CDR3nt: TGTGCCAGCAGCTTGGAGCCTCTAGGCGGCTATGGCTACACCTTC

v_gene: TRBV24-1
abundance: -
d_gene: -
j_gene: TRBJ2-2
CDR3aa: CATSGMTGFTGELFF
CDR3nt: TGTGCCACCAGTGGCATGACCGGGTTCACCGGGGAGCTGTTTTTT

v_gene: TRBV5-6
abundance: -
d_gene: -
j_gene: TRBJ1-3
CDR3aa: CASSLADTTRNTIYF
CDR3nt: TGTGCCAGCAGCTTGGCCGACACAACCAGAAACACCATATATTTT

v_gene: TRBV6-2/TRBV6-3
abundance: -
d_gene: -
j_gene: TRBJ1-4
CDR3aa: CASSYSPGYEKLFF
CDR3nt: TGTGCCAGCAGTTACTCGCCGGGTTATGAAAAACTGTTTTTT

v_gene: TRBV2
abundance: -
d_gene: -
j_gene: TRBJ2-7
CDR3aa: CASSGDSYEQYF
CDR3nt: TGTGCCAGCAGTGGAGATTCCTACGAGCAGTACTTC

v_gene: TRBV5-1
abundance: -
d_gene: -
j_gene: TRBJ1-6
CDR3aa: CASSLDHDSSPLHF
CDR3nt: TGCGCCAGCAGCTTGGATCACGACAGTTCACCCCTCCACTTT

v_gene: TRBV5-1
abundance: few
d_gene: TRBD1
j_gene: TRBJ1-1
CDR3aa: CASSPSPRTGLGLDTEAFF
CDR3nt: TGCGCCAGCAGCCCTAGCCCCAGGACAGGGCTGGGGCTGGACACTGAAGCTTTCTTT